These 24 T cell receptor beta chains were sequenced from one sample in a study of blood T cell repertoires in COVID-19. Sequencing used immunoSEQ multiplex PCR; TCRdb keeps in-frame clones, though not all of them. Of approximately 60,000 clones listed, roughly 86% were seen once; the top ten hold approximately 7.7%. The sequenced sample was peripheral blood. These receptors were obtained from a woman aged 80 or over with acute or convalescent COVID-19.

The table lists this clone with a few counts. The chain combines TRBV18 with TRBJ1-4, with D tentatively TRBD1 (5 bases). Germline CDR1 KGHSH, CDR2 LQKENI. Trimming stripped 5 bases from V and 4 bases from J, with 8 bases between. The CDR3 extends over 13 amino acids. The CDR3, as DNA: TGTGCCAGCTCAATGCAGGGTAATGAAAAACTGTTTTTT. Its translation: CASSMQGNEKLFF.

The chain uses TRBV28 and TRBJ1-2; 9 nucleotides align to TRBD1. The CDR3 is 13 residues long. CDR1 is MDHEN, CDR2 SYDVKM, per germline. V lost 6 bases, J lost 7 bases, and 6 bases stayed unmatched. The CDR3: CASSRGQGIGYTF. CDR3 in DNA: TGTGCCAGCAGCCGGGGACAGGGAATTGGCTACACCTTC.

The chain has TRBV5-4 and TRBJ1-1; perhaps TRBD1 as D (6 bases). Trimming stripped 1 base from V and 0 bases from J, with 10 bases between. The germline gives CDR1 SGHNT, CDR2 YYREEE (reference sequence). CDR3 size: 15 residues. The DNA for the CDR3 is TGTGCCAGCAGCTTGTTTGGGGGCATGAACACTGAAGCTTTCTTT. Translation gives CASSLFGGMNTEAFF.

The chain joins TRBV2 to TRBJ1-4; no clear D gene. Trimming left V 7 bases short and J 0 bases short, with 6 bases between. Germline V gene sequence: CDR1 SNHLY, CDR2 FYNNEI. This CDR3 has 13 residues. CDR3 loop: CASTGATNEKLFF. CDR3 DNA sequence: TGTGCCAGCACCGGAGCAACTAATGAAAAACTGTTTTTT.

The CDR3 DNA reads TGTGCCAGCAGTGTCGACAGAACCAGGGGGGAGCTGTTTTTT. The encoded protein is CASSVDRTRGELFF. The V and J genes are TRBV2 and TRBJ2-2; tentatively, D is TRBD1 (5 bases). Germline V gene lookup returns CDR1 SNHLY and CDR2 FYNNEI. CDR3 size: 14 residues. The V gene lost 4 bases and the J gene lost 8 bases, with 14 bases spanning the gap. The entire variable domain, with the rest obtained from reference TRBV2 and TRBJ2-2, is as follows: EPEVTQTPSHQVTQMGQEVILRCVPISNHLYFYWYRQILGQKVEFLVSFYNNEISEKSEIFDDQFSVERPDGSNFTLKIRSTKLEDSAMYFCASSVDRTRGELFFGEGSRLTVL.

This clone appeared a few times. The J gene is TRBJ1-3, the V gene TRBV9, with D maybe TRBD1 (6 bases). Between the trimmed V and J ends, which lost 3 bases and 1 base, there was a span of 8 bases. The germline V gene has CDR1 SGDLS and CDR2 YYNGEE. This CDR3 has 14 amino acids. The CDR3 reads CASSGTGSGNTIYF. CDR3 nucleotides: TGTGCCAGCAGCGGAACAGGGTCTGGAAACACCATATATTTT.

V usage is TRBV19 and J usage is TRBJ1-1; D is possibly TRBD1 (6 bases). The CDR3 is 14 amino acids. V was trimmed by 7 bases and J by 7 bases, leaving 19 bases between them. Per the germline V gene, CDR1 is LNHDA and CDR2 is SQIVND (reference sequence). Here the CDR3 reads CASTPQGLGFEAFF. The CDR3, as DNA: TGTGCCAGTACCCCGCAGGGGCTTGGGTTTGAAGCTTTCTTT.

Here the CDR3 DNA reads TGTGCCAGCAGCCCTAGCTCCCCTTACATTCAGTACTTC. Translation gives CASSPSSPYIQYF. This chain uses TRBV2 with TRBJ2-4; maybe TRBD2 (5 bases). The V gene lost 6 bases and the J gene lost 8 bases, with 14 bases spanning the gap. The CDR3 is made up of 13 amino acids. Germline loops: CDR1 SNHLY, CDR2 FYNNEI.

The V call is TRBV7-2, the J call TRBJ1-3; D might be TRBD1 (6 bases). Trimming removed 2 bases at V and 0 bases at J, with 14 bases between. The CDR3 contains 17 residues. CDR1 and CDR2 (germline): SGHTA, FQGNSA. The CDR3 sequence is CASSLWAGDYSGNTIYF. CDR3 DNA: TGTGCCAGCAGCTTATGGGCAGGGGATTACTCTGGAAACACCATATATTTT.

This clone was counted a single time. V usage is TRBV15 and J usage is TRBJ1-4; 9 bases match TRBD1. Germline V lookup: CDR1 LNHNV, CDR2 YYDKDF (reference sequence). The V segment lost 0 bases and the J segment 8 bases; nucleotides outside the gene matches: 7. The length of the CDR3 is 16 residues. For the CDR3, the DNA is TGTGCCACCAGCAGAGATACCGGGACAGGGTTCGAAAAACTGTTTTTT. Protein: CATSRDTGTGFEKLFF.

About this clone itself: An end of the junction does not agree with germline; a read error may underlie this. The rearrangement links TRBV6-5 to TRBJ1-5; D is perhaps TRBD1 (5 bases). The germline V gene encodes CDR1 MNHEY and CDR2 SVGAGI. The CDR3 is 15 amino acids. CDR3 in amino acids: CASRPTGVGKQPQHF. The CDR3 DNA reads TGTGCCAGCAGACCCACGGGGGTGGGCAAACAGCCCCAGCATTTT.

The chain recombines TRBV27 with TRBJ2-2, with D possibly TRBD2 on 5 matching bases. Trimming took 7 bases from V and 6 from J, leaving 12 bases between them. This CDR3 is 13 amino acids long. Germline CDR1 and CDR2: MNHEY and SMNVEV (reference sequence). The CDR3 protein is CASTPGRAGELFF. CDR3 nucleotides: TGTGCCAGCACCCCTGGGCGGGCCGGGGAGCTGTTTTTT.

J is TRBJ2-2 and V is TRBV7-2; D remains unclear. The CDR3 has 15 residues. The ends were cut back, 2 bases at V and 4 bases at J, with 11 bases in the middle. CDR1 SGHTA and CDR2 FQGNSA come from the germline V gene. As DNA, the CDR3 is TGTGCCAGCAGCTTACTTGGTAGCTCCACCGGGGAGCTGTTTTTT. Protein product: CASSLLGSSTGELFF.

This clone was counted a single time. The CDR3 loop is CASSQGLVRGYYKETQYF. The CDR3 DNA reads as TGTGCCAGCAGCCAGGGACTAGTTCGCGGTTATTACAAAGAGACCCAGTACTTC. The J gene is TRBJ2-5, the V gene TRBV3-1 (or the pseudogene TRBV3-2); TRBD2 aligns across 8 bases. The germline V gene encodes CDR1 LGHDT and CDR2 YNNKEL (reference sequence). The CDR3 runs 18 residues. V lost 3 bases, J lost 3 bases, and 15 bases stayed unmatched.

The rearrangement joins TRBV27 to TRBJ1-6; TRBD1 matches 8 bases. The CDR3 contains 19 residues. Per the germline V gene, CDR1 is MNHEY and CDR2 is SMNVEV (reference sequence). J lost 3 bases, V lost 2 bases, and 12 bases had no gene match. CDR3 sequence (DNA): TGTGCCAGCAGTTTAAGGGGGACAGGAAGCATGGGCTATAATTCACCCCTCCACTTT. Protein product: CASSLRGTGSMGYNSPLHF.

This chain joins TRBV7-2 and TRBJ2-7; possible D gene TRBD2, 6 bases. The CDR3 is 15 residues long. Germline CDR1 and CDR2: SGHTA and FQGNSA. V lost 2 bases and J 1 base, leaving 12 bases between the germline ends. DNA for the CDR3: TGTGCCAGCAGCTTATCTCTAGCGAAGTCCTACGAGCAGTACTTC. Amino acids: CASSLSLAKSYEQYF.

The chain recombines TRBV7-9 with TRBJ2-7; 14 positions agree with TRBD2. The CDR3 sequence is 15 residues long. Germline lookup yields CDR1 SEHNR and CDR2 FQNEAQ (reference sequence). V lost 4 bases to trimming and J lost 6 bases; unmatched junction nucleotides: 5. This CDR3 reads CASSSPGLAGVEQYF. CDR3 DNA: TGTGCCAGCAGCTCACCGGGACTAGCGGGAGTCGAGCAGTACTTC.

This clone came up a few times. The chain has TRBV4-1 and TRBJ1-4; 8 nucleotides agree with TRBD1. The CDR3 contains 13 residues. Trimming removed 1 base from V and 8 bases from J; junction bases left unmatched: 0. CDR1 is MGHRA, CDR2 YSYEKL, per germline. Here the CDR3 reads CASSQGDREKLFF. In nucleotides, the CDR3 is TGCGCCAGCAGCCAAGGGGACAGGGAAAAACTGTTTTTT.

The chain is built from TRBV5-1 and TRBJ1-2; D perhaps matches TRBD1 (6 bases). The V end was cut by 4 bases, the J end by 5 bases, with 12 bases between. The CDR3 loop spans 13 amino acids. Germline lookup yields CDR1 SGHRS and CDR2 YFSETQ. The CDR3 nucleotides read TGCGCCAGCAGCCGGGGACAAGGATATGGCTACACCTTC. Amino acids: CASSRGQGYGYTF.

J is TRBJ1-3 and V is TRBV30; D perhaps matches TRBD1 (5 bases). V dropped 0 bases and J dropped 3 bases, with 12 bases sitting between them. The CDR3 totals 15 residues. Germline V gene data show CDR1 as GTSNPN and CDR2 as SVGIG (reference sequence). CDR3 in amino acids: CAWSVTRVDGNTIYF. CDR3 in DNA: TGTGCCTGGAGTGTAACCAGGGTGGATGGAAACACCATATATTTT.

This clone has just one count. The chain is built from TRBV6-5 and TRBJ1-1, with unresolved D. Trimming left V 2 bases short and J 0 bases short, with 7 bases between. CDR1 is MNHEY and CDR2 is SVGAGI in the germline V gene. The length of the CDR3 is 14 residues. The CDR3 nucleotides are TGTGCCAGCAGTTACGACAATTTGAACACTGAAGCTTTCTTT. Its protein product is CASSYDNLNTEAFF.

V and J are TRBV12-3 or TRBV12-4 and TRBJ2-7; D gene ambiguous. CDR3 length: 11 amino acids. The V end lost 3 bases, the J end lost 5 bases, and 5 bases lay between the germline ends. CDR3 in DNA: TGTGCCAGCAGTTTTAGCCACGAGCAGTACTTC. It encodes CASSFSHEQYF.

The rearrangement joins TRBV5-1 to TRBJ2-3; 12 bases match TRBD2. The CDR3 runs 16 residues. The ends lost 4 bases at V and 2 bases at J; junction bases unmatched: 5. Germline CDR1 reads SGHRS; CDR2 reads YFSETQ. The CDR3 DNA follows: TGCGCCAGCAGCCTCCGGACTAGCGGGAACACAGATACGCAGTATTTT. It encodes CASSLRTSGNTDTQYF. Filled out from reference TRBV5-1 and TRBJ2-3, the complete variable domain reads KAGVTQTPRYLIKTRGQQVTLSCSPISGHRSVSWYQQTPGQGLQFLFEYFSETQRNKGNFPGRFSGRQFSNSRSEMNVSTLELGDSALYLCASSLRTSGNTDTQYFGPGTRLTVL.

This sequence joins TRBV25-1 and TRBJ1-6, with a tentative D call TRBD1 (5 bases). There are 14 residues in the CDR3. V was cut by 4 bases and J by 6 bases, with 10 bases left in between. Germline V gene data show CDR1 as MGHDK and CDR2 as SYGVNS. CDR3 protein: CASSGRTFNSPLHF. In DNA form, the CDR3 reads TGTGCCAGCAGTGGTCGGACATTTAATTCACCCCTCCACTTT.